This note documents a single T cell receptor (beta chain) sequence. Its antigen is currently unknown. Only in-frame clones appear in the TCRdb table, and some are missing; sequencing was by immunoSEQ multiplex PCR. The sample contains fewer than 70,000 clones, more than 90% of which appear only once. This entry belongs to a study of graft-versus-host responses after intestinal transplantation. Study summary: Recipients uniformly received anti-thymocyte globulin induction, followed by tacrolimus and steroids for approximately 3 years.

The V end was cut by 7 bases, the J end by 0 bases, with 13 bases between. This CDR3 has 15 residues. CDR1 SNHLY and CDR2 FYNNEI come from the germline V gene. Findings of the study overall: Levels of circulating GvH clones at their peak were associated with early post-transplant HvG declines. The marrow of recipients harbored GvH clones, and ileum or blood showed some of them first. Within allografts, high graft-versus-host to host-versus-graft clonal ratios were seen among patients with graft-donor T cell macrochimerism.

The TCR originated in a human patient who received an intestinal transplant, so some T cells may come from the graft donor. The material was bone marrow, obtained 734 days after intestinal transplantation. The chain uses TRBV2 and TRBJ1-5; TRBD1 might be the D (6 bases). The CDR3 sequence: CASNGYRDSNQPQHF. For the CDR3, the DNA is TGTGCCAGCAACGGATACAGGGATAGCAATCAGCCCCAGCATTTT.